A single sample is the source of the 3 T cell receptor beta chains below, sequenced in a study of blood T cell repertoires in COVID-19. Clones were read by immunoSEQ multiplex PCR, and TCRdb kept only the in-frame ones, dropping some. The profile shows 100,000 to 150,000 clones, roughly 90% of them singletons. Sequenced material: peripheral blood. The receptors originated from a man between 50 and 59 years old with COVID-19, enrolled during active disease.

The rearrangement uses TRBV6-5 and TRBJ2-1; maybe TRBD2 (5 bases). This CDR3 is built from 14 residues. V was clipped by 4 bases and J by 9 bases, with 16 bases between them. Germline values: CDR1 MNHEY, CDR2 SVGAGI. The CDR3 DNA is TGTGCCAGCAGTTCTGCCGGGATGGTGCCTGAGCAGTTCTTC. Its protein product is CASSSAGMVPEQFF.

CDR3: CASSVPGGDTGELFF. The CDR3 bases are TGTGCCAGCAGCGTACCAGGGGGCGACACCGGGGAGCTGTTTTTT. The V call is TRBV9, the J call TRBJ2-2, with 8 bases lining up with TRBD1. The CDR3 runs 15 residues. Germline V gene lookup returns CDR1 SGDLS and CDR2 YYNGEE. Losses at the gene ends were 1 base for V and 3 bases for J; bases not matched to a gene: 2.

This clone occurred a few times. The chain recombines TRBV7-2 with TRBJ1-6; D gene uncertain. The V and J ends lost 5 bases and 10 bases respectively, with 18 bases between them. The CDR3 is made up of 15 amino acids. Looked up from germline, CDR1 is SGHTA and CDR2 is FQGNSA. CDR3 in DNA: TGTGCCAGCAGCATACCCGTGGAGAGCGGCTCACCCCTCCACTTT. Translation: CASSIPVESGSPLHF.